Presented here are 21 T cell receptor beta chains from one specimen sequenced in a study of CD8 T cells in ankylosing spondylitis. MiXCR, run by TCRdb on the 5' RACE reads, gives a single entry per CDR3 protein. The sample records some 200,000 distinct CDR3 sequences, 10% to 15% being singletons. Input material: blood, either unsorted or a sorted T cell fraction (not recorded which). The receptors stem from a male donor with ankylosing spondylitis or in good health (not recorded which).

A few counts support this clonotype. The V call is TRBV13, the J call TRBJ1-2; no firm D call. CDR1 and CDR2 (germline): PRHDT, FYEKMQ (reference sequence). This CDR3 spans 14 amino acids. Trimming pared 0 bases from V and 2 bases from J, leaving 7 bases between. The CDR3 is CASSLGARNYGYTF. The CDR3 DNA sequence: TGTGCCAGCAGCTTAGGCGCAAGAAACTATGGCTACACCTTC.

This clonotype has only a few counts. The chain carries TRBV12-3 or TRBV12-4 and TRBJ1-1; no definite D call. The CDR3 contains 13 residues. With 5 bases removed from V and 6 bases from J, the gap between germline ends came to 13 bases. The CDR3 sequence is CASSTGGLSEAFF. The CDR3 coding sequence is TGTGCCAGCAGTACGGGAGGACTTTCTGAAGCTTTCTTT.

The gene calls are TRBV4-1 and TRBJ2-7, with TRBD1 matching 7 bases. Germline CDR1 reads MGHRA; CDR2 reads YSYEKL. V dropped 6 bases and J dropped 5; count of bases not matched to a gene: 1. There are 11 residues in the CDR3. Here the CDR3 reads CASRTGNEQYF. The CDR3 region has the DNA TGCGCCAGCAGGACAGGGAACGAGCAGTACTTC.

The genes are TRBV9 and TRBJ1-1; no firm D call. Germline CDR1 and CDR2: SGDLS and YYNGEE. The ends were cut back, 0 bases at V and 1 base at J, with 7 bases in the middle. The CDR3 runs to 14 residues. The CDR3 spells CASSVEAANTEAFF. In nucleotides, the CDR3 is TGTGCCAGCAGCGTAGAGGCGGCGAACACTGAAGCTTTCTTT.

The chain joins TRBV5-5 to TRBJ2-2; 10 nucleotides match TRBD2. V gave up 0 bases and J gave up 6 bases; unmatched junction bases: 5. Germline V gene sequence: CDR1 SGHKS, CDR2 YYEKEE (reference sequence). CDR3 length: 16 amino acids. CDR3 residues: CASSLALAGVPGELFF. In nucleotides, the CDR3 is TGTGCCAGCAGCTTGGCCCTAGCGGGAGTCCCCGGGGAGCTGTTTTTT.

This clonotype came up a few times. The V gene is TRBV25-1, the J gene TRBJ1-1; 12 bases match TRBD1. Germline CDR1 and CDR2: MGHDK and SYGVNS. CDR3 length: 15 residues. With V trimmed by 3 bases and J by 4 bases, 3 bases remained unmatched. The CDR3 loop reads CASSEGQGAGTEAFF. CDR3 sequence (DNA): TGTGCCAGCAGTGAGGGACAGGGGGCGGGCACTGAAGCTTTCTTT.

This clonotype was detected many times. The chain joins TRBV4-1 to TRBJ2-7, with unresolved D. Germline V CDR1 and CDR2: MGHRA, YSYEKL. Between the trimmed V and J ends, which lost 6 bases and 1 base, there was a span of 13 bases. The CDR3 extends over 14 amino acids. The CDR3 reads CASRKKGLSYEQYF. The DNA for the CDR3 is TGCGCCAGCAGGAAGAAAGGGTTGTCCTACGAGCAGTACTTC.

This clonotype was detected only a few times. The rearrangement links TRBV5-5 to TRBJ2-5; 7 bases are a match to TRBD1. Looked up from germline, CDR1 is SGHKS and CDR2 is YYEKEE (reference sequence). The CDR3 loop spans 13 amino acids. V trimming: 6 bases; J trimming: 4 bases; junction bases outside the gene matches: 6. This CDR3 is CASNEYRGETQYF. The CDR3 DNA is TGTGCCAGCAACGAATACAGGGGAGAGACCCAGTACTTC.

The gene calls are TRBV9 and TRBJ1-1; no definite D call. The CDR3 covers 14 residues. Germline CDR1 is SGDLS and CDR2 is YYNGEE. V lost 0 bases and J lost 2, with 8 bases in between. This chain's CDR3 is CASSVATGNTEAFF. The DNA for the CDR3 is TGTGCCAGCAGCGTAGCTACCGGTAACACTGAAGCTTTCTTT.

Here the CDR3 DNA reads TGTGCCAGCAGCCCGGGACTAGCGGGAGCTGGGGCCAACGTCCTGACTTTC. It codes for CASSPGLAGAGANVLTF. V usage is TRBV7-7 and J usage is TRBJ2-6; 14 bases match TRBD2. The germline V gene has CDR1 SSHAT and CDR2 FNYEAQ (reference sequence). This CDR3 spans 17 amino acids. V shed 5 bases and J 2 bases; nucleotides not matched to a gene: 2. Drawing the rest from reference TRBV7-7 and TRBJ2-6, the complete variable domain is GAGVSQSPRYKVTKRGQDVTLRCDPISSHATLYWYQQALGQGPEFLTYFNYEAQPDKSGLPSDRFSAERPEGSISTLTIQRTEQRDSAMYRCASSPGLAGAGANVLTFGAGSRLTVL.

The V call is TRBV10-1, the J call TRBJ2-1, with TRBD1 matching 8 bases. The CDR3 is 16 residues long. CDR1 WNHNN and CDR2 SYGVQD come from the germline V gene (reference sequence). V shed 6 bases and J 0 bases; nucleotides not matched to a gene: 7. The CDR3 region has the DNA TGCGCCAGCAGCGACAGGGGCCCAAGCTCCTACAATGAGCAGTTCTTC. Translated: CASSDRGPSSYNEQFF.

This clonotype was observed at least ten times. This chain uses TRBV4-2 with TRBJ2-1, with 9 bases aligning to TRBD2. This CDR3 has 18 amino acids. The germline gives CDR1 LGHNA, CDR2 YNFKEQ. V was clipped by 0 bases and J by 1 base; unmatched bases: 7. CDR3 nucleotide sequence: TGTGCCAGCAGCCAAGATTGGCTAGCGGGAACGTCCTACAATGAGCAGTTCTTC. It specifies CASSQDWLAGTSYNEQFF.

This clonotype turned up a few times. V usage is TRBV4-1 and J usage is TRBJ1-6, with TRBD1 matching over 8 bases. The ends lost 6 bases at V and 6 bases at J; junction bases unmatched: 7. Germline V lookup: CDR1 MGHRA, CDR2 YSYEKL. The CDR3 is 15 amino acids. CDR3 DNA: TGCGCCAGCAGTTCACAGGGGGTCCCTAATTCACCCCTCCACTTT. Translation: CASSSQGVPNSPLHF.

This clonotype was observed at least ten times. The chain is built from TRBV12-5 and TRBJ1-2, with D possibly TRBD1 on 6 matching bases. Germline V gives CDR1 LGHNT, CDR2 FRNRAP. This CDR3 spans 16 amino acids. Between the trimmed V and J ends, which lost 5 bases and 4 bases, there was a span of 20 bases. CDR3 coding DNA: TGTGCTAGTGGTGGGTCGGTAGGGGACATGGGCTATGGCTACACCTTC. It specifies CASGGSVGDMGYGYTF.

The genes are TRBV7-9 and TRBJ2-1, with D perhaps TRBD1 (6 bases). This CDR3 has 16 residues. V was shortened by 4 bases and J by 0 bases, with 13 bases between the two germline ends. Germline V gene lookup returns CDR1 SEHNR and CDR2 FQNEAQ (reference sequence). CDR3 region: CASSSHRVSSYNEQFF. CDR3 coding DNA: TGTGCCAGCAGCTCCCACAGGGTGAGCTCCTACAATGAGCAGTTCTTC.

This rearrangement joins TRBV6-5 to TRBJ1-1, with D possibly TRBD1 on 6 matching bases. Germline values: CDR1 MNHEY, CDR2 SVGAGI. V lost 0 bases to trimming and J lost 4 bases, with 12 bases between them. The CDR3 runs to 15 residues. The CDR3 bases are TGTGCCAGCAGTTACTCGACGGGGGGCTTCACTGAAGCTTTCTTT. Its protein product is CASSYSTGGFTEAFF.

This clonotype was found many times. V is TRBV20-1 and J is TRBJ2-1, with D maybe TRBD1 (5 bases). The V and J ends lost 0 bases and 0 bases respectively, with 6 bases between them. CDR1 and CDR2 from the germline V gene are DFQATT and SNEGSKA (reference sequence). The CDR3 is 14 amino acids. The CDR3 here is CSARDRVSYNEQFF. The CDR3 DNA reads as TGCAGTGCTAGAGACAGGGTCTCCTACAATGAGCAGTTCTTC.

In this sample, this clonotype turned up a few times. The chain uses TRBV11-2 and TRBJ1-1; unclear D gene. The CDR3 sequence is 14 residues long. Trimming removed 3 bases at V and 3 bases at J, with 11 bases between. CDR1 and CDR2 (germline): SGHAT, FQNNGV. The DNA of the CDR3 is TGTGCCAGCAGCTTCGGGCTCCTGGACACTGAAGCTTTCTTT. Protein sequence: CASSFGLLDTEAFF.

The V call is TRBV4-1, the J call TRBJ1-1, with D perhaps TRBD1 (6 bases). The V gene lost 4 bases and the J gene lost 4 bases, with 13 bases spanning the gap. CDR1 MGHRA and CDR2 YSYEKL come from the germline V gene. The CDR3 has 14 amino acids. The CDR3 region has the DNA TGCGCCAGCAGCCCCTCGCAGACAGGCACTGAAGCTTTCTTT. The encoded protein is CASSPSQTGTEAFF.

This clonotype was seen a handful of times. This chain joins TRBV6-5 and TRBJ2-5, with 10 bases matching TRBD2. V shed 4 bases and J 2 bases; nucleotides not matched to a gene: 4. This CDR3 is built from 15 residues. CDR1 is MNHEY and CDR2 is SVGAGI in the germline V gene. CDR3 sequence: CASSSGGLAQETQYF. DNA of the CDR3: TGTGCCAGCAGTTCAGGGGGACTAGCGCAAGAGACCCAGTACTTC.

In this sample, this clonotype turned up a few times. This chain links TRBV12-3 or TRBV12-4 with TRBJ1-1, with a weak D call TRBD1 (5 bases). This CDR3 has 15 residues. Trimming shortened V by 2 bases and J by 1 base, and 11 bases separated the two germline ends. CDR3 loop: CASSLFGAENTEAFF. The CDR3 DNA follows: TGTGCCAGCAGTTTATTCGGGGCAGAGAACACTGAAGCTTTCTTT.